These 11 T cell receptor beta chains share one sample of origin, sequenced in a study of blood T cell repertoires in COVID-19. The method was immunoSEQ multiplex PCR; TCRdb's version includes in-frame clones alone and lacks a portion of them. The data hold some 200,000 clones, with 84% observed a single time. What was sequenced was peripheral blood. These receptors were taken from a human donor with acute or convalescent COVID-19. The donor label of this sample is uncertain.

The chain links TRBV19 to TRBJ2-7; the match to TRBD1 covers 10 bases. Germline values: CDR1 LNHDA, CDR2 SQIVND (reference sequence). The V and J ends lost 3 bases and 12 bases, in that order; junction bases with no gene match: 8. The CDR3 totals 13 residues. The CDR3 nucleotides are TGTGCCAGTAGTATGGGGACAGGGGATATTCCGTACTTC. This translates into CASSMGTGDIPYF.

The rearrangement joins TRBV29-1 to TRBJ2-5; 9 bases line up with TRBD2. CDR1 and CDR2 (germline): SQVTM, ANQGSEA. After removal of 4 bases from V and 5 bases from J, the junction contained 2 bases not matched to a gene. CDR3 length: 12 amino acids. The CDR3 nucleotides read TGCAGCGTTGGCGGGAGGGCGGAGACCCAGTACTTC. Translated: CSVGGRAETQYF. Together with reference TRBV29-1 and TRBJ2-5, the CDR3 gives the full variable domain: SAVISQKPSRDICQRGTSLTIQCQVDSQVTMMFWYRQQPGQSLTLIATANQGSEATYESGFVIDKFPISRPNLTFSTLTVSNMSPEDSSIYLCSVGGRAETQYFGPGTRLLVL.

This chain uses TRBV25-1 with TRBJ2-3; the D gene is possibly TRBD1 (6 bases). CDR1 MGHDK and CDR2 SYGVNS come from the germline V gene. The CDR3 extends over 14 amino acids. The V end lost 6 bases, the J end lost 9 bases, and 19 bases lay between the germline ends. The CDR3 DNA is TGTGCCAGCAGCCCCCCAGGGGACGGAGGCACGCAGTATTTT. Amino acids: CASSPPGDGGTQYF.

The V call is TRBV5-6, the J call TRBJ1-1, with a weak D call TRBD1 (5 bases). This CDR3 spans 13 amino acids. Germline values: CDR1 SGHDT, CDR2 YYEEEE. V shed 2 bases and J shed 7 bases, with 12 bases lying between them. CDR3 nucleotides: TGTGCCAGCAGCTTAGGGGTGAACGGTGAAGCTTTCTTT. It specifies CASSLGVNGEAFF.

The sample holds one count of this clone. This CDR3 is CASSWGTDNEKLFF. The CDR3 nucleotides read TGCGCCAGCAGCTGGGGGACAGACAATGAAAAACTGTTTTTT. The gene calls are TRBV5-1 and TRBJ1-4; TRBD1 aligns across 7 bases. V was clipped by 3 bases and J by 5 bases; unmatched bases: 4. This CDR3 has 14 amino acids. CDR1 is SGHRS, CDR2 YFSETQ, per germline.

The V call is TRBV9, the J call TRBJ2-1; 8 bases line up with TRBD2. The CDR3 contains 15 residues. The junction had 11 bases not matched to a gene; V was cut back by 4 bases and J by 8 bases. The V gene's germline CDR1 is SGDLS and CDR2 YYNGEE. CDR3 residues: CASSLEGGRYHEQFF. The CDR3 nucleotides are TGTGCCAGCAGCCTCGAAGGCGGGAGGTATCATGAGCAGTTCTTC.

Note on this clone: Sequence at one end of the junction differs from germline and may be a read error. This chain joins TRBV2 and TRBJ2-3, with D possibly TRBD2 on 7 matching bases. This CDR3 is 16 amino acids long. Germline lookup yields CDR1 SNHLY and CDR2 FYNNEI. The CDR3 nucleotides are TGTGTCAGCAGTGAAGCGACGGGGGGCCCAATAGATACGCAGTATTTT. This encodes CVSSEATGGPIDTQYF.

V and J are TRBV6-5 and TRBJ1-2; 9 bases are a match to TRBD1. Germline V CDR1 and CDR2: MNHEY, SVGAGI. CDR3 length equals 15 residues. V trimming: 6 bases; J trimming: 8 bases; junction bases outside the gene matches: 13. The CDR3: CASRGTGRAQGGYTF. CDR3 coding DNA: TGTGCCAGCAGGGGGACAGGGAGAGCCCAGGGCGGCTACACCTTC.

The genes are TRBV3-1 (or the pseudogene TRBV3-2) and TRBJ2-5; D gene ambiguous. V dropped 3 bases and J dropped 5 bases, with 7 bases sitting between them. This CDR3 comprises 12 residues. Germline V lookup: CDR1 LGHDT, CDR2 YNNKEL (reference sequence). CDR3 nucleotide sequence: TGTGCCAGCAGCCACGCCGGTGAGACCCAGTACTTC. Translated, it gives CASSHAGETQYF.

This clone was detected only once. The CDR3 DNA sequence: TGTGCCAGCACCGAGGGAGAGATACAAGAGACCCAGTACTTC. Translation: CASTEGEIQETQYF. This chain uses TRBV7-9 with TRBJ2-5; a weak D match, TRBD2 (5 bases). This CDR3 contains 14 residues. V lost 7 bases and J 2 bases, leaving 14 bases between the germline ends. Per germline, CDR1 SEHNR and CDR2 FQNEAQ (reference sequence).

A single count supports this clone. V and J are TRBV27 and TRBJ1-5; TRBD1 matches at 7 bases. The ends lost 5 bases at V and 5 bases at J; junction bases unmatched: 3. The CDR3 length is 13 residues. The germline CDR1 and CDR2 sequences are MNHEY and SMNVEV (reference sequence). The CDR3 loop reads CASSRQGDQPQHF. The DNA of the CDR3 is TGTGCCAGCAGTCGCCAGGGGGATCAGCCCCAGCATTTT.